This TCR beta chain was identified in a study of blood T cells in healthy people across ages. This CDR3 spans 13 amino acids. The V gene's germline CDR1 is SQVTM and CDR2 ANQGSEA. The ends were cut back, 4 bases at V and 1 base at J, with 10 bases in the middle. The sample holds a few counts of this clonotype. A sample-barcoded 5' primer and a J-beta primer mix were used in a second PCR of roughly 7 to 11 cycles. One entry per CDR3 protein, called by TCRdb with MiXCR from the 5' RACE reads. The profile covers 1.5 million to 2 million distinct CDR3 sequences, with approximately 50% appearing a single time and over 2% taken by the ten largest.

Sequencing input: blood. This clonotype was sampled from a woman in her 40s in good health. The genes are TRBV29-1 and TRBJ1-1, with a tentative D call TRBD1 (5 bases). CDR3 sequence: CSVVWGRNTEAFF. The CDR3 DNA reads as TGCAGCGTTGTCTGGGGGAGGAACACTGAAGCTTTCTTT.